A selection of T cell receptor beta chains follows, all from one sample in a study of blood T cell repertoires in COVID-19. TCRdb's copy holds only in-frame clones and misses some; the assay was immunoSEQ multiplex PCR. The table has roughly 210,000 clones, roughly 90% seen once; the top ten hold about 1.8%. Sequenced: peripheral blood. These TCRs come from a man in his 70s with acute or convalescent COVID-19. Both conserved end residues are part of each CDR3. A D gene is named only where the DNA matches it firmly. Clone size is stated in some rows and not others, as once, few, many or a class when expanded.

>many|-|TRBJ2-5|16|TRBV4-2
TGTGCCAGCAGCCCCCATATAGGGAGACCGCAAGAGACCCAGTACTTC
CASSPHIGRPQETQYF
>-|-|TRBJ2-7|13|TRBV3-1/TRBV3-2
TGTGCCAGCAGCCCCTCTAGTCCCTACGAGCAGTACTTC
CASSPSSPYEQYF
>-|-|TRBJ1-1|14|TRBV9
TGTGCCAGCAGCGTTCTCGACAAGAACACTGAAGCTTTCTTT
CASSVLDKNTEAFF
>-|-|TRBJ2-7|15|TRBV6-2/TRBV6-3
TGTGCCAGCAGTACGCGACAGATTGTCTCCTACGAGCAGTACTTC
CASSTRQIVSYEQYF
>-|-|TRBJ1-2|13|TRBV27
TGTGCCAGCAGTCCGACAGTTAACTATGGCTACACCTTC
CASSPTVNYGYTF
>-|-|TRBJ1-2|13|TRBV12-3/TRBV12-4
TGTGCCAGCCGAGGGGGGGGGAGCTATGGCTACACCTTC
CASRGGGSYGYTF
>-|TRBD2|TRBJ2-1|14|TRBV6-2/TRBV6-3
TGTGCCAGCAGTCGGGGGAGCGGGGTCAATGAGCAGTTCTTC
CASSRGSGVNEQFF
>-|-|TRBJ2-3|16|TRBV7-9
TGTGCCAGCAGCTTCGGGGGAACACTAGGCACAGATACGCAGTATTTT
CASSFGGTLGTDTQYF
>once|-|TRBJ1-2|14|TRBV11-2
TGTGCCAGCAGCTTAGGTGATGGGGGGTATGGCTACACCTTC
CASSLGDGGYGYTF
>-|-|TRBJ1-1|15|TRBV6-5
TGTGCCAGCAGTTTGGGGGGGCGGATGAACACTGAAGCTTTCTTT
CASSLGGRMNTEAFF
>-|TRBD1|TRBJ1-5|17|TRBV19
TGTGCCAGTAGTTACCGGGACAGGGGTCGGAGCAATCAGCCCCAGCATTTT
CASSYRDRGRSNQPQHF
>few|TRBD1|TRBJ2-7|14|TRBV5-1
TGCGCCAGCAGCTTGGGAGACAGGGGGTACGAGCAGTACTTC
CASSLGDRGYEQYF
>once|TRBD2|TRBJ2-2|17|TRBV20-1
TGCAGTGCTAGTCCGGTAGCGGGAGGGCCTAGAACCGGGGAGCTGTTTTTT
CSASPVAGGPRTGELFF
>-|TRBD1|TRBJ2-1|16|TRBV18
TGTGCCAGCTCACAGAACTTCGGGACAGCAGACAATGAGCAGTTCTTC
CASSQNFGTADNEQFF
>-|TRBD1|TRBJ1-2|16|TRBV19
TGTGCCAGTAGTGGCAATCTGGGGGGACAGAACTATGGCTACACCTTC
CASSGNLGGQNYGYTF
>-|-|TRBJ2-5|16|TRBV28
TGTGCCAGCAGTTTCCCACAATCTGGGCCCCAAGAGACCCAGTACTTC
CASSFPQSGPQETQYF
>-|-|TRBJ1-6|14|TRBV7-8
TGTGCCAGCAGCTTGCCAGGGGTCCCTTCACCCCTCCACTTT
CASSLPGVPSPLHF
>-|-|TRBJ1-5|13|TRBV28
TGTGCCAGCATCCTAATCGGGTCTCAGCCCCAGCATTTT
CASILIGSQPQHF
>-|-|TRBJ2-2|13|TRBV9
TGTGCCAGCAGCGTAGGAGGGATCGGGGAGCTGTTTTTT
CASSVGGIGELFF
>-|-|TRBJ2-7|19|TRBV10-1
TGCGCCAGCAGTGAGTCTGATTTAATAATCGCGGGGGCGTCCTACGAGCAGTACTTC
CASSESDLIIAGASYEQYF
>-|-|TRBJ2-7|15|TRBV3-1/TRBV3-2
TGTGCCAGCAGCCAATCCAGCGGAAACTCCTACGAGCAGTACTTC
CASSQSSGNSYEQYF
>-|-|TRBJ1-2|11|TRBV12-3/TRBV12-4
TGTGCCAGCAGTACCGGACAAGGCTACACCTTC
CASSTGQGYTF
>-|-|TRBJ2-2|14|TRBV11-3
TGTGCCAGCAGTCCCGACAGAAACACCGGGGAGCTGTTTTTT
CASSPDRNTGELFF
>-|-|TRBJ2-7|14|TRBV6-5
TGTGCCAGCAGGCCATTGACAGGAGCCTACGAGCAGTACTTC
CASRPLTGAYEQYF